The 20 T cell receptor beta chains given below trace back to one sample, sequenced in a study of T cell responses to AZD1222 COVID-19 vaccine. The table came from immunoSEQ multiplex PCR; TCRdb's copy has only in-frame clones and leaves some out. The table records 95,000 to 150,000 clones, approximately 88% of them present only once. The sequenced sample was peripheral blood, obtained on day 0 of AZD1222 vaccination. The origin of the receptors is an adult in good health.

V gene TRBV19 combines with J gene TRBJ1-5; D is uncertain. This CDR3 is built from 13 residues. Germline CDR1 reads LNHDA; CDR2 reads SQIVND (reference sequence). V was pared by 5 bases and J by 3 bases, with 8 bases between. Here the CDR3 DNA reads TGTGCCAGTAGTGGTGGGCTCAATCAGCCCCAGCATTTT. It yields the protein CASSGGLNQPQHF.

The V gene is TRBV5-6, the J gene TRBJ1-1; D remains unclear. The germline CDR1 and CDR2 sequences are SGHDT and YYEEEE. The CDR3 is 13 residues long. The V end lost 2 bases, the J end lost 3 bases, and 8 bases lay between the germline ends. CDR3 DNA sequence: TGTGCCAGCAGCTTCCGACGGTACACTGAAGCTTTCTTT. Protein: CASSFRRYTEAFF.

The chain joins TRBV19 to TRBJ1-1; unclear D gene. The CDR3 has 14 residues. Deletions cut 3 bases from V and 1 base from J, with 9 bases between. Germline V gene lookup returns CDR1 LNHDA and CDR2 SQIVND (reference sequence). This CDR3 is CASSMGRRNTEAFF. The DNA for the CDR3 is TGTGCCAGTAGTATGGGCAGGAGGAACACTGAAGCTTTCTTT. The whole variable domain, remainder taken from reference TRBV19 and TRBJ1-1, is DGGITQSPKYLFRKEGQNVTLSCEQNLNHDAMYWYRQDPGQGLRLIYYSQIVNDFQKGDIAEGYSVSREKKESFPLTVTSAQKNPTAFYLCASSMGRRNTEAFFGQGTRLTVV.

The CDR3, as DNA: TGCGCCAGCAGCTTGGGGGGCCATAATTCACCCCTCCACTTT. The encoded protein is CASSLGGHNSPLHF. This chain connects TRBV5-1 to TRBJ1-6; possibly TRBD1 for D (5 bases). CDR3 length equals 14 residues. Germline CDR1 reads SGHRS; CDR2 reads YFSETQ. Trimming shortened V by 0 bases and J by 5 bases, and 6 bases separated the two germline ends.

The rearrangement links TRBV9 to TRBJ2-3, with D perhaps TRBD1 (6 bases). The CDR3 is made up of 14 amino acids. Germline loops: CDR1 SGDLS, CDR2 YYNGEE. V was clipped by 4 bases and J by 5 bases, with 14 bases between them. In DNA form, the CDR3 reads TGTGCCAGCAGCCCGGCGTGGGGGCAAGATACGCAGTATTTT. This codes for CASSPAWGQDTQYF.

A few counts support this clone. This sequence joins TRBV7-2 and TRBJ1-2, with TRBD1 matching over 8 bases. The ends lost 5 bases at V and 7 bases at J; junction bases unmatched: 12. Germline CDR1 SGHTA, CDR2 FQGNSA. The CDR3 contains 15 residues. The CDR3 reads CASSIPDRVAGGYTF. The CDR3 nucleotides are TGTGCCAGCAGCATCCCGGACAGGGTAGCGGGTGGCTACACCTTC.

The chain is built from TRBV4-2 and TRBJ1-5; no definite D call. The CDR3 spans 16 residues. Trimming pared 4 bases from V and 1 base from J, leaving 14 bases between. Germline CDR1 LGHNA, CDR2 YNFKEQ. The CDR3 is CASSLGGYGSNQPQHF. The CDR3, as DNA: TGTGCCAGCAGCCTTGGAGGTTACGGGAGCAATCAGCCCCAGCATTTT.

The chain carries TRBV15 and TRBJ2-1; TRBD2 aligns across 10 bases. With 5 bases clipped from V and 1 base from J, the junction kept 8 bases outside the gene matches. The germline V gene has CDR1 LNHNV and CDR2 YYDKDF (reference sequence). CDR3 length: 17 amino acids. The CDR3 protein is CATSALAGGGSYNEQFF. The CDR3 DNA follows: TGTGCCACCAGCGCCTTAGCGGGAGGCGGGTCCTACAATGAGCAGTTCTTC.

The gene calls are TRBV4-1 and TRBJ2-1; D unresolved. The germline gives CDR1 MGHRA, CDR2 YSYEKL. V was shortened by 3 bases and J by 0 bases, with 6 bases between the two germline ends. The CDR3 extends over 14 amino acids. The CDR3 region has the DNA TGCGCCAGCAGCCACCCCGGCTCCTACAATGAGCAGTTCTTC. This encodes CASSHPGSYNEQFF.

V and J are TRBV6-5 and TRBJ2-7; 9 nucleotides match TRBD1. This CDR3 is 14 amino acids long. Germline V gene sequence: CDR1 MNHEY, CDR2 SVGAGI. V lost 4 bases to trimming and J lost 2 bases; unmatched junction nucleotides: 3. CDR3 bases: TGTGCCAGCAGTTTGGACAGGGGACCCTACGAGCAGTACTTC. Its translation: CASSLDRGPYEQYF.

The rearrangement joins TRBV4-3 to TRBJ1-2; a weak D match, TRBD1 (6 bases). CDR3 size: 15 residues. CDR1 and CDR2 from the germline V gene are LGHNA and YSLEER. Trimming removed 0 bases from V and 6 bases from J, with 14 bases in between. The DNA for the CDR3 is TGCGCCAGCAGCCAAGACCCGTGGAGGACAGATGGCTACACCTTC. Its protein is CASSQDPWRTDGYTF.

This chain joins TRBV7-3 and TRBJ2-7; TRBD2 matches at 7 bases. Germline V gene sequence: CDR1 SGHTA, CDR2 FQGTGA. After removal of 5 bases from V and 3 bases from J, the junction contained 10 bases not matched to a gene. The CDR3 sequence is 15 residues long. The CDR3 DNA reads TGTGCCAGCAGCCTCGGCCCGGGGGGAGACTACGAGCAGTACTTC. This sequence encodes CASSLGPGGDYEQYF. The full variable domain, with the rest looked up from reference TRBV7-3 and TRBJ2-7, is GAGVSQTPSNKVTEKGKYVELRCDPISGHTALYWYRQSLGQGPEFLIYFQGTGAADDSGLPNDRFFAVRPEGSVSTLKIQRTERGDSAVYLCASSLGPGGDYEQYFGPGTRLTVT.

This chain joins TRBV10-3 and TRBJ1-3; the D gene is possibly TRBD1 (5 bases). This CDR3 comprises 14 residues. The ends were cut back, 5 bases at V and 0 bases at J, with 8 bases in the middle. In germline, CDR1 is ENHRY, CDR2 SYGVKD. Written as DNA, the CDR3 is TGTGCCATCAGTCTGACAGACTCTGGAAACACCATATATTTT. Protein product: CAISLTDSGNTIYF.

The chain carries TRBV14 and TRBJ2-3; no clear D. CDR1 is SGHDN and CDR2 is FVKESK in the germline V gene. The CDR3 is 14 amino acids. V gave up 4 bases and J gave up 2 bases, with 10 bases separating them. The CDR3 DNA follows: TGTGCCAGCAGCCGCCCCACCGCCACAGATACGCAGTATTTT. Its translation is CASSRPTATDTQYF.

This CDR3 is CASSPEGGQETQYF. The CDR3 DNA sequence: TGTGCCAGCAGCCCCGAGGGGGGGCAAGAGACCCAGTACTTC. The chain is built from TRBV5-4 and TRBJ2-5; tentative D call: TRBD2 (7 bases). Germline V gene data show CDR1 as SGHNT and CDR2 as YYREEE (reference sequence). Trimming pared 4 bases from V and 2 bases from J, leaving 12 bases between. The CDR3 is made up of 14 amino acids.

This clone was seen a handful of times. The V and J genes are TRBV30 and TRBJ2-5; D is undetermined. Germline V lookup: CDR1 GTSNPN, CDR2 SVGIG (reference sequence). The CDR3 extends over 12 amino acids. The V end lost 6 bases, the J end lost 7 bases, and 15 bases lay between the germline ends. CDR3 sequence reads: CACSLYSRTQYF. CDR3 DNA: TGTGCCTGCTCGCTCTACTCGAGGACCCAGTACTTC.

The rearrangement links TRBV4-1 to TRBJ2-1; D uncertain. The germline V gene has CDR1 MGHRA and CDR2 YSYEKL. V gave up 1 base and J gave up 3 bases, with 16 bases separating them. CDR3 length: 17 residues. CDR3 sequence reads: CASSQVFGGEFYNEQFF. CDR3 DNA: TGCGCCAGCAGCCAAGTATTCGGCGGAGAGTTCTACAATGAGCAGTTCTTC.

This clone has just one count. This sequence joins TRBV28 and TRBJ2-7, with TRBD1 as a possible D gene (6 bases). Germline V gives CDR1 MDHEN, CDR2 SYDVKM. With 2 bases removed from V and 7 bases from J, the gap between germline ends came to 12 bases. This CDR3 has 13 amino acids. The CDR3 nucleotides are TGTGCCAGCAGTTTACAGGACAGCGTTGAGCAGTACTTC. Amino acid sequence: CASSLQDSVEQYF. The full variable domain, rest sourced from reference TRBV28 and TRBJ2-7, is DVKVTQSSRYLVKRTGEKVFLECVQDMDHENMFWYRQDPGLGLRLIYFSYDVKMKEKGDIPEGYSVSREKKERFSLILESASTNQTSMYLCASSLQDSVEQYFGPGTRLTVT.

This chain connects TRBV6-5 to TRBJ1-3; D unclear. The CDR3 length is 15 residues. Germline V gene sequence: CDR1 MNHEY, CDR2 SVGAGI. The ends were cut back, 2 bases at V and 0 bases at J, with 8 bases in the middle. For the CDR3, the DNA is TGTGCCAGCAGTTACCGGACCGGCTCTGGAAACACCATATATTTT. It yields the protein CASSYRTGSGNTIYF.

This chain links TRBV6-5 with TRBJ1-1, with 8 bases lining up with TRBD1. This CDR3 region has 15 residues. Germline V lookup: CDR1 MNHEY, CDR2 SVGAGI. With V trimmed by 5 bases and J by 5 bases, 10 bases remained unmatched. The CDR3 loop reads CASSTPGGAETEAFF. The CDR3 bases are TGTGCCAGCAGTACCCCAGGGGGCGCGGAGACTGAAGCTTTCTTT.